This T cell receptor beta chain is from a study of CD8 T cells in Susac syndrome. Roughly 0.5 to 1 ug RNA was reverse transcribed with random hexamers. From the immunoSEQ multiplex PCR reads, TCRdb called clonotypes with MiXCR, one entry per CDR3 protein. The sample yields 180,000 or so distinct CDR3 sequences, over 85% seen once. This clonotype was detected once. Germline trimming cut 4 bases from V and 3 bases from J; bases unmatched to any gene: 11. The germline CDR1 and CDR2 sequences are DFQATT and SNEGSKA (reference sequence). CDR3 length equals 15 residues. The gene calls are TRBV20-1 and TRBJ2-7; 8 bases are shared with TRBD1. The origin of this receptor is a human donor in good health. Sequencing input: CD4+ T cells from PBMCs. Here the CDR3 DNA reads TGCAGTGCTAACCGCCCGTCCGGGACAGGCTACGAGCAGTACTTC. Protein product: CSANRPSGTGYEQYF.